These 26 T cell receptor beta chains were all obtained from the same sample, sequenced in a study of human T cells and chemical hapten exposure. The time point is: patch test 3, about 24 weeks after DPC sensitization. The treatment: therapeutic diphenylcyclopropenone sensitization with weekly scalp DPC. TCRdb re-called the RACE reads through MiXCR, storing one row per CDR3 protein. The sample lists under 55,000 distinct CDR3 sequences, over 9.5% seen once, with around 16% in the top ten. The specimen comprised whole blood, sampled in connection with sensitization to the hapten diphenylcyclopropenone (DPC). Receptors were obtained from a woman aged 40 to 50 with alopecia areata. Some clones in this sample may be carry-over from other donors' samples.

Of note for this clonotype: One junction end does not reproduce the germline sequence, and a read error may be involved. The chain recombines TRBV4-1 with TRBJ2-3, with D possibly matching TRBD1 (6 bases). The CDR3 is 18 amino acids. Germline CDR1 is MGHRA and CDR2 is YSYEKL. CDR3 nucleotide sequence: TGCGCCAGCAGCCAAGGACGGATCCGGGACATCCTCACAGATACGAAGTATTTT. Amino acid sequence: CASSQGRIRDILTDTKYF.

This clonotype was counted at least ten times. The chain employs TRBV7-8 and TRBJ2-1; no clear D gene. Looked up from germline, CDR1 is SGHVS and CDR2 is FQNEAQ. CDR3 length equals 17 residues. Trimming shortened V by 0 bases and J by 2 bases, and 14 bases separated the two germline ends. CDR3 sequence: CASSLAGIETAYNEQFF. DNA for the CDR3: TGTGCCAGCAGCTTAGCAGGGATCGAAACTGCCTACAATGAGCAGTTCTTC. Complete variable domain (other parts from reference TRBV7-8 and TRBJ2-1): GAGVSQSPRYKVAKRGQDVALRCDPISGHVSLFWYQQALGQGPEFLTYFQNEAQLDKSGLPSDRFFAERPEGSVSTLKIQRTQQEDSAVYLCASSLAGIETAYNEQFFGPGTRLTVL.

The sample holds many counts of this clonotype. The CDR3 loop is CASSFGTGYEQYF. CDR3 in DNA: TGTGCCAGTAGTTTCGGGACAGGCTACGAGCAGTACTTC. This sequence joins TRBV19 and TRBJ2-7, with 8 bases that match TRBD1. The CDR3 has 13 residues. The V gene's germline CDR1 is LNHDA and CDR2 SQIVND (reference sequence). V shed 5 bases and J 3 bases; nucleotides not matched to a gene: 3.

This clonotype was counted at least ten times. V is TRBV12-3 or TRBV12-4 and J is TRBJ2-1; the D is unclear. Trimming took 5 bases from V and 8 from J, leaving 22 bases between them. This CDR3 is built from 16 residues. The CDR3 sequence: CASSNQIRAPGDEQFF. The CDR3 coding sequence is TGTGCCAGCAGTAACCAAATCAGAGCGCCCGGCGATGAGCAGTTCTTC.

This clonotype occurred many times. The V call is TRBV29-1, the J call TRBJ2-7; TRBD1 aligns across 8 bases. In germline, CDR1 is SQVTM, CDR2 ANQGSEA. The CDR3 runs to 13 residues. J was trimmed by 3 bases and V by 6 bases; bases with no gene match: 7. The CDR3 is CSVVDRGVYEQYF. For the CDR3, the DNA is TGCAGCGTAGTTGACAGGGGTGTCTACGAGCAGTACTTC.

J is TRBJ2-7 and V is TRBV5-4; 12 nucleotides agree with TRBD1. CDR1 is SGHNT, CDR2 YYREEE, per germline (reference sequence). V was clipped by 4 bases and J by 6 bases; unmatched bases: 8. The CDR3 loop spans 15 amino acids. CDR3 sequence reads: CASSLPGQGAREQYF. CDR3 nucleotides: TGTGCCAGCAGCCTACCGGGACAGGGGGCTCGCGAGCAGTACTTC.

This chain joins TRBV7-9 and TRBJ1-2, with D unresolved. V lost 5 bases and J 3 bases, leaving 19 bases between the germline ends. This CDR3 has 16 residues. The germline gives CDR1 SEHNR, CDR2 FQNEAQ (reference sequence). CDR3 residues: CASSPYGQPSHYGYTF. The CDR3 coding sequence is TGTGCCAGCAGCCCCTATGGGCAGCCCTCACACTATGGCTACACCTTC.

The chain employs TRBV4-2 and TRBJ2-3; 8 nucleotides match TRBD2. Germline V CDR1 and CDR2: LGHNA, YNFKEQ. V was pared by 1 base and J by 0 bases, with 12 bases of the junction left unmatched. CDR3 length: 19 residues. The CDR3 spells CASSQVALAGGRSTDTQYF. The CDR3 DNA reads as TGTGCCAGCAGCCAAGTGGCGCTAGCGGGCGGCAGGAGCACAGATACGCAGTATTTT.

At least ten counts were recorded for this clonotype. The chain links TRBV7-8 to TRBJ1-2, with D possibly matching TRBD1 (5 bases). The CDR3 covers 17 residues. Germline-derived CDR1 and CDR2 are SGHVS and FQNEAQ. Trimming removed 4 bases at V and 3 bases at J, with 21 bases between. CDR3 amino acids: CASSWPAGTGRDYGYTF. The CDR3 DNA sequence: TGTGCCAGCAGCTGGCCGGCAGGGACCGGGCGGGACTATGGCTACACCTTC.

This clonotype showed up many times. V gene TRBV2 combines with J gene TRBJ2-2; 13 bases line up with TRBD2. Germline CDR1 SNHLY, CDR2 FYNNEI. Trimming cost V 6 bases and J 3 bases; bases outside gene matches: 1. This CDR3 has 15 residues. The CDR3 DNA sequence: TGTGCCAGCAGGGGACTAGCGGGGTACACCGGGGAGCTGTTTTTT. This gives the protein CASRGLAGYTGELFF. Together with reference TRBV2 and TRBJ2-2, the CDR3 gives the full variable domain: EPEVTQTPSHQVTQMGQEVILRCVPISNHLYFYWYRQILGQKVEFLVSFYNNEISEKSEIFDDQFSVERPDGSNFTLKIRSTKLEDSAMYFCASRGLAGYTGELFFGEGSRLTVL.

This chain connects TRBV7-3 to TRBJ1-3; D possibly corresponds to TRBD1 (5 bases). The CDR3 is 13 residues long. Between the trimmed V and J ends, which lost 5 bases and 2 bases, there was a span of 7 bases. Looked up from germline, CDR1 is SGHTA and CDR2 is FQGTGA. In nucleotides, the CDR3 is TGTGCCAGCAGCAAGGGACCTGGAAACACCATATATTTT. Amino acids: CASSKGPGNTIYF.

In this sample, this clonotype turned up many times. This chain connects TRBV25-1 to TRBJ1-6, with D perhaps TRBD1 (6 bases). The CDR3 totals 16 residues. Germline assignment: CDR1 MGHDK and CDR2 SYGVNS. Between the trimmed V and J ends, which lost 6 bases and 7 bases, there was a span of 19 bases. The CDR3 spells CASRSHTGMYNSPLHF. CDR3 nucleotide sequence: TGTGCCAGCAGATCCCATACAGGGATGTACAATTCACCCCTCCACTTT.

This clonotype was seen a few times. The rearrangement links TRBV5-1 to TRBJ2-6; no clear D gene. The germline CDR1 and CDR2 sequences are SGHRS and YFSETQ. CDR3 size: 13 residues. V gave up 4 bases and J gave up 4 bases, with 6 bases separating them. This chain's CDR3 is CASSIQGANVLTF. The DNA for the CDR3 is TGCGCCAGCAGCATACAGGGGGCCAACGTCCTGACTTTC.

This clonotype has at least ten counts. This chain links TRBV3-1 with TRBJ2-7; either TRBD1 or TRBD2 may fit D (5 bases each). The CDR3 runs to 14 residues. CDR1 and CDR2 (germline): LGHDT, YNNKEL (reference sequence). V was trimmed by 4 bases and J by 0 bases, leaving 10 bases between them. Written as DNA, the CDR3 is TGTGCCAGCAGCCGGGGACCCGGCTCCTACGAGCAGTACTTC. Its protein product is CASSRGPGSYEQYF.

This clonotype has just a few counts. The J gene is TRBJ2-3, the V gene TRBV20-1, with D tentatively TRBD1 (5 bases). The germline CDR1 and CDR2 sequences are DFQATT and SNEGSKA (reference sequence). CDR3 length equals 16 residues. Trimming shortened V by 0 bases and J by 2 bases, and 15 bases separated the two germline ends. DNA for the CDR3: TGCAGTGCTAGAGACCCCCAGGGATTCACCACAGATACGCAGTATTTT. Translated: CSARDPQGFTTDTQYF.

The chain has TRBV29-1 and TRBJ1-1; the D gene is possibly TRBD1 (5 bases). V was cut by 1 base and J by 4 bases, with 10 bases left in between. Germline lookup yields CDR1 SQVTM and CDR2 ANQGSEA. This CDR3 contains 13 residues. The DNA of the CDR3 is TGCAGCGTTGAAGTGTCAGGGAGCACTGAAGCTTTCTTT. Translated, it gives CSVEVSGSTEAFF.

This clonotype has at least ten counts. The chain is built from TRBV6-2 or TRBV6-3 and TRBJ2-2, with 7 bases aligning to TRBD2. The germline gives CDR1 MNHEY, CDR2 SVGEGT. The V and J ends lost 0 bases and 5 bases, in that order; junction bases with no gene match: 15. This CDR3 spans 19 amino acids. The CDR3 loop is CASSYSTVRSGAVTGELFF. The CDR3 region has the DNA TGTGCCAGCAGTTACTCGACGGTTCGGAGCGGGGCGGTGACCGGGGAGCTGTTTTTT.

The sample holds a few counts of this clonotype. The V call is TRBV28, the J call TRBJ1-3, with a weak D call TRBD1 (5 bases). The CDR3 consists of 15 residues. V lost 3 bases to trimming and J lost 0 bases, with 9 bases between them. CDR1 and CDR2 (germline): MDHEN, SYDVKM. CDR3 in amino acids: CASSLSGGSGNTIYF. In nucleotides, the CDR3 is TGTGCCAGCAGTTTGTCCGGGGGCTCTGGAAACACCATATATTTT.

This clonotype appeared a few times. This sequence joins TRBV7-6 and TRBJ2-3; D remains unclear. V was cut by 7 bases and J by 5 bases, with 19 bases left in between. CDR1 SGHVS and CDR2 FNYEAQ come from the germline V gene. The length of the CDR3 is 15 residues. Here the CDR3 reads CASTTTSGLGDTQYF. DNA for the CDR3: TGTGCCAGCACCACCACCTCCGGGCTGGGAGATACGCAGTATTTT. The full variable domain, its missing parts supplied by reference TRBV7-6 and TRBJ2-3, is GAGVSQSPRYKVTKRGQDVALRCDPISGHVSLYWYRQALGQGPEFLTYFNYEAQQDKSGLPNDRFSAERPEGSISTLTIQRTEQRDSAMYRCASTTTSGLGDTQYFGPGTRLTVL.

This clonotype was picked up a small number of times. The genes are TRBV7-6 and TRBJ2-1; no firm D call. The V gene lost 3 bases and the J gene lost 7 bases, with 13 bases spanning the gap. The germline gives CDR1 SGHVS, CDR2 FNYEAQ. The CDR3 length is 14 residues. CDR3 DNA sequence: TGTGCCAGCAGCTTCTTCACGAACGGGAATGAGCAGTTCTTC. Its protein is CASSFFTNGNEQFF. The full variable domain, its missing parts supplied by reference TRBV7-6 and TRBJ2-1, is GAGVSQSPRYKVTKRGQDVALRCDPISGHVSLYWYRQALGQGPEFLTYFNYEAQQDKSGLPNDRFSAERPEGSISTLTIQRTEQRDSAMYRCASSFFTNGNEQFFGPGTRLTVL.

The chain employs TRBV20-1 and TRBJ1-1, with 7 bases aligning to TRBD1. The CDR3 has 13 amino acids. Germline CDR1 DFQATT, CDR2 SNEGSKA (reference sequence). V dropped 1 base and J dropped 3; count of bases not matched to a gene: 2. CDR3 nucleotide sequence: TGCAGTGCTAGAGGAGGGGGCGACACTGAAGCTTTCTTT. This translates into CSARGGGDTEAFF.

The V call is TRBV6-2 or TRBV6-3, the J call TRBJ2-3; 11 nucleotides agree with TRBD2. The germline CDR1 and CDR2 sequences are MNHEY and SVGEGT. The CDR3 has 15 residues. Trimming cost V 6 bases and J 0 bases; bases outside gene matches: 2. The CDR3 DNA reads TGTGCCAGCAGGCCTAGCGGGGGGAGCACAGATACGCAGTATTTT. Translation gives CASRPSGGSTDTQYF.

This sequence joins TRBV11-2 and TRBJ2-7, with D tentatively TRBD1 or TRBD2 (5 bases each). The CDR3 has 15 amino acids. CDR1 and CDR2 from the germline V gene are SGHAT and FQNNGV. Trimming removed 5 bases at V and 0 bases at J, with 14 bases between. CDR3 sequence reads: CASSPRGTASYEQYF. For the CDR3, the DNA is TGTGCCAGCAGCCCTCGGGGCACTGCCTCCTACGAGCAGTACTTC. The whole variable domain, remainder taken from reference TRBV11-2 and TRBJ2-7, is EAGVAQSPRYKIIEKRQSVAFWCNPISGHATLYWYQQILGQGPKLLIQFQNNGVVDDSQLPKDRFSAERLKGVDSTLKIQPAKLEDSAVYLCASSPRGTASYEQYFGPGTRLTVT.

In this sample, this clonotype turned up a few times. This chain connects TRBV20-1 to TRBJ1-1; D call uncertain. Trimming stripped 5 bases from V and 5 bases from J, with 15 bases between. CDR3 length equals 13 residues. Germline values: CDR1 DFQATT, CDR2 SNEGSKA (reference sequence). The CDR3, as DNA: TGCAGTGCTGGGCGGTCCGAAGGGACTGAAGCTTTCTTT. This translates into CSAGRSEGTEAFF.

This clonotype was seen at least ten times. CDR3 in DNA: TGTGCCAGCAGTTCCCCTTTCCGTGGGAACACTGAAGCTTTCTTT. It translates to CASSSPFRGNTEAFF. The V call is TRBV6-5, the J call TRBJ1-1, with no clear D. Germline-derived CDR1 and CDR2 are MNHEY and SVGAGI. CDR3 length: 15 amino acids. Trimming took off 4 bases at V and 1 base at J, with 13 bases between the two ends.

This clonotype has a count of ten or more. This chain uses TRBV7-2 with TRBJ1-2; TRBD1 might be the D (6 bases). V was shortened by 6 bases and J by 2 bases, with 10 bases between the two germline ends. Germline CDR1 SGHTA, CDR2 FQGNSA. CDR3 size: 13 residues. The DNA for the CDR3 is TGTGCCAGCAGGGCTACAGGGAACTATGGCTACACCTTC. Amino acid sequence: CASRATGNYGYTF.